Listed here are 28 T cell receptor beta chains from one sample, sequenced in a study of T cell repertoires in cytomegalovirus infection. No antigen has been assigned to these receptors. In TCRdb, the reads were re-called with MiXCR into one record per CDR3 protein. Among roughly 800,000 distinct CDR3 sequences listed, 25% to 30% were seen once. The specimen comprised cultured CD8+ T cells from PBMCs, sampled from culture after CMV antigen stimulation. The receptors were gathered from a human donor in good health (CMV status not recorded). Some clones in this sample may be carry-over from other donors' samples.

The chain recombines TRBV7-2 with TRBJ2-3, with D perhaps matching TRBD1 (5 bases). V lost 3 bases and J lost 0, with 16 bases in between. The CDR3 covers 17 residues. CDR1 is SGHTA, CDR2 FQGNSA, per germline. The CDR3 coding sequence is TGTGCCAGCAGCTTGGGGCGCTCGTCTCTTAGCACAGATACGCAGTATTTT. It specifies CASSLGRSSLSTDTQYF. The whole variable domain, remainder taken from reference TRBV7-2 and TRBJ2-3, is GAGVSQSPSNKVTEKGKDVELRCDPISGHTALYWYRQSLGQGLEFLIYFQGNSAPDKSGLPSDRFSAERTGGSVSTLTIQRTQQEDSAVYLCASSLGRSSLSTDTQYFGPGTRLTVL.

This clonotype was seen more than once but under ten times. As DNA, the CDR3 is TGTGCCAGCAGCTTAAATGGGGTGGTGGGTGAGCAGTTCTTC. It is translated as CASSLNGVVGEQFF. V is TRBV11-2 and J is TRBJ2-1; no firm D call. The CDR3 is made up of 14 amino acids. Between the trimmed V and J ends, which lost 2 bases and 9 bases, there was a span of 14 bases. From germline, CDR1 is SGHAT and CDR2 FQNNGV. Full variable domain (rest looked up from reference TRBV11-2 and TRBJ2-1): EAGVAQSPRYKIIEKRQSVAFWCNPISGHATLYWYQQILGQGPKLLIQFQNNGVVDDSQLPKDRFSAERLKGVDSTLKIQPAKLEDSAVYLCASSLNGVVGEQFFGPGTRLTVL.

This clonotype was observed a few times. The chain combines TRBV19 with TRBJ1-1; no firm D call. Germline V gene sequence: CDR1 LNHDA, CDR2 SQIVND (reference sequence). The V end was cut by 1 base, the J end by 1 base, with 7 bases between. The CDR3 extends over 14 amino acids. The CDR3 spells CASSIVPTNTEAFF. The CDR3 DNA reads TGTGCCAGTAGTATAGTTCCCACGAACACTGAAGCTTTCTTT.

The chain combines TRBV5-6 with TRBJ1-1; TRBD1 is a possible D gene (6 bases). CDR3 size: 14 residues. Per germline, CDR1 SGHDT and CDR2 YYEEEE. Trimming stripped 3 bases from V and 4 bases from J, with 13 bases between. The CDR3 protein is CASSSRTVGTEAFF. The CDR3 bases are TGTGCCAGCAGCTCGAGGACAGTCGGCACTGAAGCTTTCTTT. Based on the CDR3 plus reference TRBV5-6 and TRBJ1-1, the full variable domain is DAGVTQSPTHLIKTRGQQVTLRCSPKSGHDTVSWYQQALGQGPQFIFQYYEEEERQRGNFPDRFSGHQFPNYSSELNVNALLLGDSALYLCASSSRTVGTEAFFGQGTRLTVV.

V is TRBV7-9 and J is TRBJ2-1, with 7 bases fitting TRBD1. There are 13 residues in the CDR3. V was clipped by 5 bases and J by 8 bases; unmatched bases: 6. CDR1 SEHNR and CDR2 FQNEAQ come from the germline V gene (reference sequence). The CDR3 region has the DNA TGTGCCAGCAGCGGTAGGGGGCGATATGAGCAGTTCTTC. Encoded protein: CASSGRGRYEQFF.

The V call is TRBV28, the J call TRBJ1-2; 8 bases line up with TRBD1. CDR3 length equals 14 residues. Germline V gene data show CDR1 as MDHEN and CDR2 as SYDVKM. Trimming cost V 1 base and J 6 bases; bases outside gene matches: 4. CDR3 sequence reads: CASSLSGQANGYTF. The DNA for the CDR3 is TGTGCCAGCAGTTTATCGGGACAGGCGAATGGCTACACCTTC.

This clonotype was counted a few times. The V gene is TRBV6-2 or TRBV6-3, the J gene TRBJ2-1; D unclear. Germline V CDR1 and CDR2: MNHEY, SVGEGT. The CDR3 sequence is 14 residues long. V shed 4 bases and J shed 4 bases, with 11 bases lying between them. The CDR3 is CASSLFGPYNEQFF. Written as DNA, the CDR3 is TGTGCCAGCAGTTTATTTGGTCCATACAATGAGCAGTTCTTC.

A few counts support this clonotype. The chain combines TRBV7-2 with TRBJ2-7; no clear D gene. Trimming removed 3 bases at V and 2 bases at J, with 11 bases between. CDR1 and CDR2 (germline): SGHTA, FQGNSA. This CDR3 is 14 amino acids long. The CDR3 is CASSLLHGAYEQYV. CDR3 nucleotides: TGTGCCAGCAGCTTGCTCCACGGAGCCTACGAGCAGTACGTC.

This clonotype was picked up a small number of times. This chain joins TRBV15 and TRBJ2-6, with D unresolved. V was clipped by 0 bases and J by 0 bases, with 9 bases between them. The CDR3 covers 17 residues. Germline CDR1 and CDR2: LNHNV and YYDKDF (reference sequence). As DNA, the CDR3 is TGTGCCACCAGCAGAGACGAGTTGGGCTCTGGGGCCAACGTCCTGACTTTC. It specifies CATSRDELGSGANVLTF.

This chain joins TRBV15 and TRBJ1-5; D is uncertain. The germline CDR1 and CDR2 sequences are LNHNV and YYDKDF (reference sequence). The V and J ends lost 5 bases and 6 bases respectively, with 14 bases between them. The CDR3 covers 14 residues. CDR3 sequence: CATSLPPFGQPQHF. The CDR3 DNA sequence: TGTGCCACCAGCCTACCCCCATTCGGTCAGCCCCAGCATTTT.

This clonotype was counted many times. The chain combines TRBV6-5 with TRBJ1-1; the D is unclear. This CDR3 comprises 11 residues. Trimming left V 0 bases short and J 8 bases short, with 4 bases between. Germline V gene sequence: CDR1 MNHEY, CDR2 SVGAGI. The CDR3 nucleotides read TGTGCCAGCAGTTACTCAGGGGAAGCTTTCTTT. This sequence encodes CASSYSGEAFF.

This clonotype was seen just once. The chain links TRBV10-3 to TRBJ2-5; 12 bases map to TRBD2. Germline V gene sequence: CDR1 ENHRY, CDR2 SYGVKD. J lost 2 bases, V lost 4 bases, and 5 bases had no gene match. The CDR3 runs to 16 residues. The CDR3 reads CAISGGLAGSQETQYF. Here the CDR3 DNA reads TGTGCCATCAGTGGTGGACTAGCGGGGAGTCAAGAGACCCAGTACTTC.

Of note for this clonotype: The junction departs from germline at one end; a sequencing error may be responsible. The chain links TRBV9 to TRBJ2-1, with unresolved D. The CDR3 runs 9 residues. The germline CDR1 and CDR2 sequences are SGDLS and YYNGEE. CDR3: CASSVPLVF. In nucleotides, the CDR3 is TGTGCCAGCAGCGTACCTTTGGTCTTC.

The V and J genes are TRBV6-1 and TRBJ1-5; D is undetermined. From germline, CDR1 is MNHNS and CDR2 SASEGT. CDR3 size: 15 residues. V was pared by 2 bases and J by 0 bases, with 8 bases between. CDR3 sequence (DNA): TGTGCCAGCAGTGAAATGCCTGCTAGCAATCAGCCCCAGCATTTT. Protein sequence: CASSEMPASNQPQHF.

The gene calls are TRBV6-1 and TRBJ1-2; TRBD1 is a possible D gene (5 bases). CDR1 is MNHNS, CDR2 SASEGT, per germline. V was pared by 3 bases and J by 5 bases, with 16 bases between. This CDR3 spans 15 amino acids. This chain's CDR3 is CASSERQGESYGYTF. The CDR3 coding sequence is TGTGCCAGCAGTGAGCGGCAGGGAGAATCTTATGGCTACACCTTC.

The CDR3 bases are TGTGCCAGCAGCTTTTGGGGCGCGGGGATAGGCGCTTTCTTT. Residues: CASSFWGAGIGAFF. V and J are TRBV5-4 and TRBJ1-1, with D possibly matching TRBD1 (5 bases). The CDR3 runs to 14 residues. Trimming removed 2 bases from V and 11 bases from J, with 19 bases in between. Germline-derived CDR1 and CDR2 are SGHNT and YYREEE (reference sequence). The entire variable domain, with the rest obtained from reference TRBV5-4 and TRBJ1-1, is as follows: ETGVTQSPTHLIKTRGQQVTLRCSSQSGHNTVSWYQQALGQGPQFIFQYYREEENGRGNFPPRFSGLQFPNYSSELNVNALELDDSALYLCASSFWGAGIGAFFGQGTRLTVV.

This clonotype was recorded at least ten times. The chain carries TRBV5-4 and TRBJ2-5; no clear D gene. Trimming shortened V by 1 base and J by 1 base, and 11 bases separated the two germline ends. Germline loops: CDR1 SGHNT, CDR2 YYREEE (reference sequence). CDR3 length: 15 amino acids. CDR3 amino acids: CASSLLSAFQETQYF. DNA of the CDR3: TGTGCCAGCAGCTTGTTGTCAGCCTTCCAAGAGACCCAGTACTTC.

Points on this clonotype: Germline is not matched at one junction end, which may reflect a read error. The chain combines TRBV7-9 with TRBJ1-1; D gene ambiguous. Germline lookup yields CDR1 SEHNR and CDR2 FQNEAQ (reference sequence). The CDR3 loop spans 13 amino acids. CDR3 residues: CASTLGTNTEAFF. CDR3 coding DNA: TGTGCCAGCACCTTAGGTACGAACACTGAAGCTTTCTTT.

There are a few counts of this clonotype. The chain uses TRBV2 and TRBJ1-6; D gene unclear. This CDR3 has 12 amino acids. Germline CDR1 is SNHLY and CDR2 is FYNNEI. V lost 6 bases, J lost 7 bases, and 7 bases lay in between. DNA of the CDR3: TGTGCCAGCAGCCCCTGGAATTCACCCCTCCACTTT. It encodes CASSPWNSPLHF. Variable domain in full (rest from reference TRBV2 and TRBJ1-6): EPEVTQTPSHQVTQMGQEVILRCVPISNHLYFYWYRQILGQKVEFLVSFYNNEISEKSEIFDDQFSVERPDGSNFTLKIRSTKLEDSAMYFCASSPWNSPLHFGNGTRLTVT.

The chain recombines TRBV27 with TRBJ1-5; D is unresolved. Germline-derived CDR1 and CDR2 are MNHEY and SMNVEV (reference sequence). The CDR3 length is 16 residues. V was pared by 5 bases and J by 6 bases, with 20 bases between. This CDR3 is CASSPLGGLGTQPQHF. CDR3 DNA sequence: TGTGCCAGCAGTCCCCTCGGAGGGCTGGGAACTCAGCCCCAGCATTTT.

This clonotype was counted ten times or more. The J gene is TRBJ2-1, the V gene TRBV7-8, with D unclear. The CDR3 consists of 13 residues. Trimming took off 6 bases at V and 8 bases at J, with 14 bases between the two ends. Per the germline V gene, CDR1 is SGHVS and CDR2 is FQNEAQ. CDR3 in DNA: TGTGCCAGCAGTCAGCCCTATAACGATGAGCAGTTCTTC. Amino acid sequence: CASSQPYNDEQFF.

The chain links TRBV19 to TRBJ1-2; D not certain. V was shortened by 6 bases and J by 4 bases, with 15 bases between the two germline ends. Germline assignment: CDR1 LNHDA and CDR2 SQIVND (reference sequence). This CDR3 comprises 14 residues. Here the CDR3 reads CASSAGPTFYGYTF. The CDR3 DNA reads as TGTGCCAGTAGCGCCGGACCGACCTTCTATGGCTACACCTTC.

This sequence joins TRBV7-9 and TRBJ2-1; 8 bases match TRBD2. V lost 5 bases, J lost 2 bases, and 14 bases stayed unmatched. This CDR3 contains 18 residues. In germline, CDR1 is SEHNR, CDR2 FQNEAQ (reference sequence). The CDR3 sequence: CASSPRVVAGTTYNEQFF. For the CDR3, the DNA is TGTGCCAGCAGCCCGAGAGTGGTAGCGGGAACTACCTACAATGAGCAGTTCTTC. Full variable domain (outside the CDR3, taken from reference TRBV7-9 and TRBJ2-1): DTGVSQNPRHKITKRGQNVTFRCDPISEHNRLYWYRQTLGQGPEFLTYFQNEAQLEKSRLLSDRFSAERPKGSFSTLEIQRTEQGDSAMYLCASSPRVVAGTTYNEQFFGPGTRLTVL.

This clonotype was counted between two and nine times. This sequence joins TRBV27 and TRBJ2-1; D remains ambiguous. This CDR3 region has 13 residues. With 2 bases removed from V and 5 bases from J, the gap between germline ends came to 7 bases. Per the germline V gene, CDR1 is MNHEY and CDR2 is SMNVEV (reference sequence). The CDR3 reads CASSLSPHNEQFF. As DNA, the CDR3 is TGTGCCAGCAGTTTAAGCCCCCACAATGAGCAGTTCTTC.

The chain is built from TRBV6-8 and TRBJ2-2; 10 bases line up with TRBD2. V shed 0 bases and J 6 bases; nucleotides not matched to a gene: 10. CDR3 size: 18 residues. Germline assignment: CDR1 MNHGY and CDR2 SAAAGT. CDR3 region: CASSYSISGGAAAGELFF. In DNA, the CDR3 is TGTGCCAGCAGTTACTCGATCAGCGGGGGGGCGGCGGCCGGGGAGCTGTTTTTT.

In this sample, this clonotype turned up many times. The V gene is TRBV4-1, the J gene TRBJ1-1; D possibly corresponds to TRBD1 (5 bases). Trimming removed 1 base at V and 11 bases at J, with 14 bases between. Germline V gene data show CDR1 as MGHRA and CDR2 as YSYEKL. This CDR3 is 13 amino acids long. CDR3 in DNA: TGCGCCAGCAGCCAAGGGGGCGGCTGGGGTGCTTTCTTT. It specifies CASSQGGGWGAFF.

This clonotype was seen a handful of times. The J gene is TRBJ2-2, the V gene TRBV27; 10 bases are a match to TRBD2. V trimming: 5 bases; J trimming: 6 bases; junction bases outside the gene matches: 15. The CDR3 spans 18 residues. CDR1 and CDR2 (germline): MNHEY, SMNVEV (reference sequence). CDR3 amino acids: CASSINFLSGGGSGELFF. The CDR3 coding sequence is TGTGCCAGCAGTATAAATTTCCTAAGCGGGGGGGGATCCGGGGAGCTGTTTTTT.

V gene TRBV6-5 combines with J gene TRBJ1-4; tentative D call: TRBD1 (5 bases). The length of the CDR3 is 15 residues. The germline V gene encodes CDR1 MNHEY and CDR2 SVGAGI. V was cut by 0 bases and J by 8 bases, with 13 bases left in between. CDR3 amino acids: CASSYSPQGQEKLFF. DNA of the CDR3: TGTGCCAGCAGTTACTCCCCCCAGGGCCAGGAAAAACTGTTTTTT.